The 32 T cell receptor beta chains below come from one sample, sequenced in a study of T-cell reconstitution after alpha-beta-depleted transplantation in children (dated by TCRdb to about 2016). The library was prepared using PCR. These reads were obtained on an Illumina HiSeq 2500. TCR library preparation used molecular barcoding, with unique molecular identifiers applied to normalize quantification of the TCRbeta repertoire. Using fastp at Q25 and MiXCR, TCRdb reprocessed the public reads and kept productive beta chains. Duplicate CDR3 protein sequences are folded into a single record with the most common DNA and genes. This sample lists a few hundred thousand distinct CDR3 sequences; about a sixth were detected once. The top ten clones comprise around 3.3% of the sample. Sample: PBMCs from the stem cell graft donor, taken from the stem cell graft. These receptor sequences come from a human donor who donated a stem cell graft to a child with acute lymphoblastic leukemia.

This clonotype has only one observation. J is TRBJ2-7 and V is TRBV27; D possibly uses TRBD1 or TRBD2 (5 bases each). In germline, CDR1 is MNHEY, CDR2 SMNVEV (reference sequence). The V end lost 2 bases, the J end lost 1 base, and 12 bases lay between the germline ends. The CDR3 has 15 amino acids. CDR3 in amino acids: CASSLGYGASYEQYF. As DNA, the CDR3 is TGTGCCAGCAGTTTAGGATACGGGGCGTCCTACGAGCAGTACTTC.

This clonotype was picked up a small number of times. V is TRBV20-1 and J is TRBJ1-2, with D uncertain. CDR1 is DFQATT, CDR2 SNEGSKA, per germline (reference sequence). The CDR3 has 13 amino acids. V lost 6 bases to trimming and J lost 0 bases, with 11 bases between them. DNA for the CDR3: TGCAGTGCCCTCTTCACATCTAACTATGGCTACACCTTC. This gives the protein CSALFTSNYGYTF.

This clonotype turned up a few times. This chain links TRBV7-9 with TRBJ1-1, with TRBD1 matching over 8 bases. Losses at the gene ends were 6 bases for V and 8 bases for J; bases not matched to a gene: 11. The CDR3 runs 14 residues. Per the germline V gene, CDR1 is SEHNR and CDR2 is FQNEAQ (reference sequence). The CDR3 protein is CASSARTGRMEAFF. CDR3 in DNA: TGTGCCAGCAGTGCTAGGACAGGGCGGATGGAAGCTTTCTTT. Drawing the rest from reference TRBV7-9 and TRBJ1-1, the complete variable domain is DTGVSQNPRHKITKRGQNVTFRCDPISEHNRLYWYRQTLGQGPEFLTYFQNEAQLEKSRLLSDRFSAERPKGSFSTLEIQRTEQGDSAMYLCASSARTGRMEAFFGQGTRLTVV.

Written as DNA, the CDR3 is TGTGCCAGCAGACACAGGGGGGTTAGCTCTGGGGCCAACGTCCTGACTTTC. It yields the protein CASRHRGVSSGANVLTF. The gene calls are TRBV27 and TRBJ2-6, with TRBD1 matching over 8 bases. The CDR3 is made up of 17 amino acids. Germline-derived CDR1 and CDR2 are MNHEY and SMNVEV (reference sequence). V trimming: 6 bases; J trimming: 0 bases; junction bases outside the gene matches: 7.

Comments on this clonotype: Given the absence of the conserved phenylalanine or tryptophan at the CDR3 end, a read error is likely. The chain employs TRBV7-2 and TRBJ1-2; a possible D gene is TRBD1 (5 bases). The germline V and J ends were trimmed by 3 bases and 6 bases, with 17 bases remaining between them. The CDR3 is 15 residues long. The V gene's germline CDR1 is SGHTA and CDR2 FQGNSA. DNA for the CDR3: TGTGCCAGCAGCTTGCAACGGGGACCGTTGGATGGCTACACCTTG. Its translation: CASSLQRGPLDGYTL.

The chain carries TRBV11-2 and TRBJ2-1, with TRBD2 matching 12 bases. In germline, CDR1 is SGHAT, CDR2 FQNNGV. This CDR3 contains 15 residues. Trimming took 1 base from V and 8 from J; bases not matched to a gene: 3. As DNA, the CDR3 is TGTGCCAGCAGCTTAGGGACTAGCGGGGCTTATGAGCAGTTCTTC. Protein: CASSLGTSGAYEQFF.

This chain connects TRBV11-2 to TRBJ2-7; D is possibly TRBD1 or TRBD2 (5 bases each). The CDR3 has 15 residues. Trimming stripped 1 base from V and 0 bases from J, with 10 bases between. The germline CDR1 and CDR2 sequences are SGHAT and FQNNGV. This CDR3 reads CASSLGGTLSYEQYF. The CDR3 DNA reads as TGTGCCAGCAGCTTAGGTGGGACGCTCTCCTACGAGCAGTACTTC.

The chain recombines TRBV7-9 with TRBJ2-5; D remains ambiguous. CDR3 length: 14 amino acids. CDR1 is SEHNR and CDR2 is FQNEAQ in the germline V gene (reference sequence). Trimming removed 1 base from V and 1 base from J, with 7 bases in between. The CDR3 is CASSLVESQETQYF. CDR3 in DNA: TGTGCCAGCAGCTTAGTAGAGTCCCAAGAGACCCAGTACTTC.

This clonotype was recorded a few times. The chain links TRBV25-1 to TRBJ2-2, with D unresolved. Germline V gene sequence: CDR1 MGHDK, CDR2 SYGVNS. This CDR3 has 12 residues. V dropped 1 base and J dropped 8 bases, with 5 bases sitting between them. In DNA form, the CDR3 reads TGTGCCAGCAGTGAATGGGAAGGGGAGCTGTTTTTT. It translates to CASSEWEGELFF.

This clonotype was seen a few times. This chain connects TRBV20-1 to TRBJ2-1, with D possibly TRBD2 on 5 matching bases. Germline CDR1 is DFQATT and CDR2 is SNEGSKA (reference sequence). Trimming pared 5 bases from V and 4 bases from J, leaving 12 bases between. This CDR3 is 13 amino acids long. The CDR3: CSAWRPPYNEQFF. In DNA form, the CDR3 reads TGCAGTGCTTGGAGGCCCCCTTACAATGAGCAGTTCTTC.

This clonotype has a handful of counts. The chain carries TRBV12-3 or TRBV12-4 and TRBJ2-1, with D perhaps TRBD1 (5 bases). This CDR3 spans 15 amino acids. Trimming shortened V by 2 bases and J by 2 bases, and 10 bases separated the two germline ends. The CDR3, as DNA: TGTGCCAGCAGTTTAACAAGGGGAACCTACAATGAGCAGTTCTTC. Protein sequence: CASSLTRGTYNEQFF.

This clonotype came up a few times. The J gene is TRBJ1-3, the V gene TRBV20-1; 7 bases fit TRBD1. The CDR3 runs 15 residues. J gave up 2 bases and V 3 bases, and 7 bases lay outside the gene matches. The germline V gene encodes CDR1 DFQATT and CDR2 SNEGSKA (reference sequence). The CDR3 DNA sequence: TGCAGTGCTAGGGACGGACAGGCGGCTGGAAACACCATATATTTT. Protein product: CSARDGQAAGNTIYF.

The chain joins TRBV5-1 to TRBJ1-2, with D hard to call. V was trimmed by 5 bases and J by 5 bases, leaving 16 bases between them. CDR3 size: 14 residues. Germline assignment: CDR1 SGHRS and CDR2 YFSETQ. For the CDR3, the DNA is TGCGCCAGCAGGATTGATCCTACCTCATATGGCTACACCTTC. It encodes CASRIDPTSYGYTF.

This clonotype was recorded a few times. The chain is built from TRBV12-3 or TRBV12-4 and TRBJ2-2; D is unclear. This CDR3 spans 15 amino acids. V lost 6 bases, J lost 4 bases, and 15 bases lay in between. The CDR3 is CASRGKTRVTGELFF. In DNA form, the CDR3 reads TGTGCCAGCAGGGGAAAAACGAGAGTCACCGGGGAGCTGTTTTTT.

CDR3: CSVVGGQGPEKLFF. CDR3 sequence (DNA): TGCAGCGTCGTAGGAGGACAGGGCCCTGAAAAACTGTTTTTT. The chain has TRBV29-1 and TRBJ1-4, with 8 bases that match TRBD1. The ends lost 6 bases at V and 7 bases at J; junction bases unmatched: 10. The length of the CDR3 is 14 residues. CDR1 and CDR2 from the germline V gene are SQVTM and ANQGSEA.

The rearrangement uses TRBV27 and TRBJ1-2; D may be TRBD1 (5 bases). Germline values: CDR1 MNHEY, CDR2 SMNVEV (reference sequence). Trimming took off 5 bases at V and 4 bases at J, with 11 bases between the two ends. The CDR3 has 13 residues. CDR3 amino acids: CASSGYGGYGYTF. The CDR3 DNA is TGTGCCAGCAGTGGGTACGGGGGCTATGGCTACACCTTC.

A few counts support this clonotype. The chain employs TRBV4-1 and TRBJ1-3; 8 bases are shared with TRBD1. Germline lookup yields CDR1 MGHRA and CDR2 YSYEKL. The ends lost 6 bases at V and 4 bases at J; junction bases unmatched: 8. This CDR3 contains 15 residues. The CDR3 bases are TGCGCCAGCAGACCTGCGACAGGGGAGGGAAACACCATATATTTT. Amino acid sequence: CASRPATGEGNTIYF.

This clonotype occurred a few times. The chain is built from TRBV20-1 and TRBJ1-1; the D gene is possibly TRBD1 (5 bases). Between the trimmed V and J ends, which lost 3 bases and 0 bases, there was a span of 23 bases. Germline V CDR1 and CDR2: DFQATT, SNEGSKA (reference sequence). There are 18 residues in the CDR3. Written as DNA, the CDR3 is TGCAGTGCTAGCGTACACGAGTGGGACGCGGGGATGAACACTGAAGCTTTCTTT. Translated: CSASVHEWDAGMNTEAFF.

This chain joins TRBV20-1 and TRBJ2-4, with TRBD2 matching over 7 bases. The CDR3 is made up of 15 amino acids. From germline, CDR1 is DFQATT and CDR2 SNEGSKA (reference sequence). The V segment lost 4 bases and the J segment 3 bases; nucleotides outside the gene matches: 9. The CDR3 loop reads CSANPPRGVKNIQYF. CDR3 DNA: TGCAGTGCTAACCCCCCCCGGGGGGTCAAAAACATTCAGTACTTC.

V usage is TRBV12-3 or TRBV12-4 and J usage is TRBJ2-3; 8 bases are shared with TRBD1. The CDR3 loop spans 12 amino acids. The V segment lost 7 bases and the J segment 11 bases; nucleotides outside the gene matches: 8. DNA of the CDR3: TGTGCCAGCACCGATCAGGGACAGGTGCAGTATTTT. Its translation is CASTDQGQVQYF.

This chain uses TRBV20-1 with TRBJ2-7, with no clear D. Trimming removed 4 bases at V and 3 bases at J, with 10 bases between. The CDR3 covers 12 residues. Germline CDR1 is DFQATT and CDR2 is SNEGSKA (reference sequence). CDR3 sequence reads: CSATSTVYEQYF. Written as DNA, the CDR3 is TGCAGTGCTACATCAACAGTCTACGAGCAGTACTTC.

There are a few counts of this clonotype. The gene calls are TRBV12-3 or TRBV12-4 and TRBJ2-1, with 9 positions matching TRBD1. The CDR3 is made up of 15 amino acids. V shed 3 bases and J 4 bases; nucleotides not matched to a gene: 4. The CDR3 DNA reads TGTGCCAGCAGTTTCGGGGACAGGGATTACAATGAGCAGTTCTTC. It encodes CASSFGDRDYNEQFF.

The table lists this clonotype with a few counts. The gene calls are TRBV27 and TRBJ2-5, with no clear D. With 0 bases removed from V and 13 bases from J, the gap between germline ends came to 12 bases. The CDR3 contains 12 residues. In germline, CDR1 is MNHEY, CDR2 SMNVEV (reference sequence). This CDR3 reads CASSLSGGHLYF. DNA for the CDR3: TGTGCCAGCAGTTTATCCGGCGGCCATCTGTACTTC.

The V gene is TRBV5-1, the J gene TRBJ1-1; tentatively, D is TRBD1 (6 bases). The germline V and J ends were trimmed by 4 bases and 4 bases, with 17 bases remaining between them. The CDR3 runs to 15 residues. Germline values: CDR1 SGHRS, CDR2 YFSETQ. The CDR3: CASSAQGRGFTEAFF. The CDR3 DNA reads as TGCGCCAGCAGCGCACAGGGTAGGGGTTTCACTGAAGCTTTCTTT.

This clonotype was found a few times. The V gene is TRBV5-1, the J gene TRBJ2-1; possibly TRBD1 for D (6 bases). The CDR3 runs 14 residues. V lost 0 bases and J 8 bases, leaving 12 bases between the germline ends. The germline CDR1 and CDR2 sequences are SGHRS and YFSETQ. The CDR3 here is CASSLGMGADEQFF. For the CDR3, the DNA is TGCGCCAGCAGCTTGGGAATGGGGGCTGATGAGCAGTTCTTC.

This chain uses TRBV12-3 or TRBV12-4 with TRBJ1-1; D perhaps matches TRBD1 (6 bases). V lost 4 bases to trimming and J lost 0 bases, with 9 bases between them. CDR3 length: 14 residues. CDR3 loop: CASSSQGLNTEAFF. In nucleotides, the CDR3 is TGTGCCAGCAGTTCACAGGGCTTGAACACTGAAGCTTTCTTT.

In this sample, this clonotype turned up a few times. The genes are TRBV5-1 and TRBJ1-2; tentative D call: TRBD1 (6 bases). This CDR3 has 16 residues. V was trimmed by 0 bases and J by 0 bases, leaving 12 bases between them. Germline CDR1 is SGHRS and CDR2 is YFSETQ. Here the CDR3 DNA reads TGCGCCAGCAGCTTGGTATTCGGGGGGCCTAACTATGGCTACACCTTC. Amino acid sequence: CASSLVFGGPNYGYTF.

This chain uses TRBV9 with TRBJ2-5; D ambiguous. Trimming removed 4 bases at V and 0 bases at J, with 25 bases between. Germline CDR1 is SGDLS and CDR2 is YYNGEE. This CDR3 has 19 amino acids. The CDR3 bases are TGTGCCAGCAGCCCCTACCCCAGGATGACGCTGATCAACCAAGAGACCCAGTACTTC. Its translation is CASSPYPRMTLINQETQYF.

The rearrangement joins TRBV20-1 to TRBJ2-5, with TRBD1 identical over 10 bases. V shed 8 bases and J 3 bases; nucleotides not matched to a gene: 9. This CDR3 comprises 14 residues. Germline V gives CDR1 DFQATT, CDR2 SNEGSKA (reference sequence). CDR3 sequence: CSPLRDRGKETQYF. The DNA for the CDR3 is TGCAGTCCACTCCGGGACAGGGGTAAAGAGACCCAGTACTTC.

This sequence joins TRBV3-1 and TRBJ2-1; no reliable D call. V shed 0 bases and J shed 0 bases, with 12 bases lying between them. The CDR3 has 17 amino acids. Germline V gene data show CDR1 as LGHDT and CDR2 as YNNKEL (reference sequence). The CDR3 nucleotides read TGTGCCAGCAGCCAAGAGCGTGGGGATAGCTCCTACAATGAGCAGTTCTTC. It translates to CASSQERGDSSYNEQFF.

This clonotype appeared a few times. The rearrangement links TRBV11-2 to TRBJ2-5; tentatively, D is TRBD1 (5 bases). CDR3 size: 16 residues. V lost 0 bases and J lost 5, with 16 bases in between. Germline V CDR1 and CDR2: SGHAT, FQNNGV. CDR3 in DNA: TGTGCCAGCAGCTTAGATCCCCCAGGGTTCGAGGAGACCCAGTACTTC. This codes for CASSLDPPGFEETQYF.

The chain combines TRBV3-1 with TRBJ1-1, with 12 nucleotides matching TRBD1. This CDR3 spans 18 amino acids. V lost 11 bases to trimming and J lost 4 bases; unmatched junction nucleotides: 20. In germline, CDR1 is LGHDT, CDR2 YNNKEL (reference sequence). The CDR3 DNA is TGTGCCTGCACCCACCCAGTCGGGACAGGGGGCGTCCGCACTGAAGCTTTCTTT. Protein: CACTHPVGTGGVRTEAFF.